One sample yielded the 14 T cell receptor beta chains listed below, sequenced in a study of cytomegalovirus exposure and HLA in healthy donors. The study ran its PCR with 60 Vbeta and 13 Jbeta primers. Assay used: immunoSEQ multiplex PCR; TCRdb lists only in-frame clones, some missing. The sample holds fewer than 200,000 clones, 84% seen once. The sample taken for sequencing was PBMCs. The receptor source for this set is a man aged 25-45 years in good health and CMV-seronegative.

The rearrangement links TRBV6-4 to TRBJ1-1; 7 positions match TRBD1. Trimming removed 5 bases from V and 4 bases from J; junction bases left unmatched: 7. This CDR3 is built from 14 residues. Germline-derived CDR1 and CDR2 are MRHNA and SNTAGT. Here the CDR3 reads CASSRDRAATEAFF. CDR3 nucleotides: TGTGCCAGCAGTAGAGACAGGGCTGCCACTGAAGCTTTCTTT.

The chain uses TRBV5-1 and TRBJ1-5; 10 bases are shared with TRBD1. Germline CDR1 and CDR2: SGHRS and YFSETQ. Germline trimming cut 7 bases from V and 2 bases from J; bases unmatched to any gene: 9. The CDR3 extends over 16 amino acids. In nucleotides, the CDR3 is TGCGCCAGCCGCCCCGGGGACAGGGGTGGCAATCAGCCCCAGCATTTT. Its translation is CASRPGDRGGNQPQHF.

The sample holds one count of this clone. At one end, the junction sequence differs from germline, possibly due to a read error. J is TRBJ2-5 and V is TRBV9, with 13 bases fitting TRBD2. The V gene's germline CDR1 is SGDLS and CDR2 YYNGEE. The CDR3 is 16 amino acids. In DNA form, the CDR3 reads TGTGCCAGCACCGTAGACTCGGGACTAGCGGGGGAGACCCAGTACTTC. It codes for CASTVDSGLAGETQYF.

The rearrangement uses TRBV11-3 and TRBJ2-7, with D tentatively TRBD1 (7 bases). Trimming stripped 1 base from V and 5 bases from J, with 15 bases between. Germline CDR1 is SGHNT and CDR2 is YENEEA. This CDR3 comprises 15 residues. CDR3 bases: TGTGCCAGCAGCTTAGTGCGGAGGGGGCACGACGAGCAGTACTTC. This codes for CASSLVRRGHDEQYF.

This sequence joins TRBV29-1 and TRBJ1-3; D is possibly TRBD1 (6 bases). Germline values: CDR1 SQVTM, CDR2 ANQGSEA. This CDR3 region has 13 residues. Trimming cost V 7 bases and J 0 bases, with 10 bases left between them. CDR3: CSGTVHSGNTIYF. CDR3 nucleotides: TGCAGCGGGACAGTTCACTCTGGAAACACCATATATTTT.

This chain joins TRBV11-3 and TRBJ2-5; possible D gene TRBD2, 5 bases. V was trimmed by 3 bases and J by 2 bases, leaving 10 bases between them. This CDR3 has 14 amino acids. Germline CDR1 SGHNT, CDR2 YENEEA. CDR3 DNA sequence: TGTGCCAGCAGCTTCCCGACGGGGCAAGAGACCCAGTACTTC. It codes for CASSFPTGQETQYF.

This chain links TRBV6-6 with TRBJ2-1, with D perhaps matching TRBD1 (8 bases). Trimming pared 6 bases from V and 4 bases from J, leaving 16 bases between. Looked up from germline, CDR1 is MNHNY and CDR2 is SVGAGI (reference sequence). The CDR3 has 15 residues. The CDR3 reads CASRPQGGGYNEQFF. The CDR3 DNA reads as TGTGCCAGCAGGCCACAGGGGGGGGGTTACAATGAGCAGTTCTTC.

This clone has more than one count but fewer than ten. The CDR3 DNA is TGTGCCAGCAGTGCTAGCGGGGGGGCAGATGAGCAGTTCTTC. Protein sequence: CASSASGGADEQFF. The rearrangement links TRBV6-4 to TRBJ2-1; 12 bases map to TRBD2. The CDR3 has 14 residues. With V trimmed by 4 bases and J by 8 bases, 3 bases remained unmatched. The germline V gene has CDR1 MRHNA and CDR2 SNTAGT.

V is TRBV4-1 and J is TRBJ1-1, with no clear D. CDR1 and CDR2 from the germline V gene are MGHRA and YSYEKL. The CDR3 loop spans 15 amino acids. Trimming shortened V by 1 base and J by 3 bases, and 12 bases separated the two germline ends. This CDR3 is CASSQVRVRDTEAFF. The DNA for the CDR3 is TGCGCCAGCAGCCAAGTTAGAGTCCGGGACACTGAAGCTTTCTTT.

The J gene is TRBJ2-3, the V gene TRBV10-2, with TRBD1 matching 7 bases. With V trimmed by 4 bases and J by 4 bases, 5 bases remained unmatched. CDR3 length: 14 residues. Germline V lookup: CDR1 WSHSY, CDR2 SAAADI. DNA of the CDR3: TGCGCCAGCAGTGGGAACAGGGGTGCAGATACGCAGTATTTT. This sequence encodes CASSGNRGADTQYF.

V usage is TRBV7-7 and J usage is TRBJ2-5, with D unclear. The germline V and J ends were trimmed by 4 bases and 4 bases, with 7 bases remaining between them. The CDR3 is 12 amino acids. Per germline, CDR1 SSHAT and CDR2 FNYEAQ (reference sequence). The CDR3 region is CASSSPLETQYF. DNA of the CDR3: TGTGCCAGCAGCTCCCCACTAGAGACCCAGTACTTC.

The chain couples TRBV4-1 to TRBJ2-5; TRBD2 matches at 11 bases. The CDR3 runs 17 residues. CDR1 MGHRA and CDR2 YSYEKL come from the germline V gene. V shed 5 bases and J 1 base; nucleotides not matched to a gene: 9. The CDR3 sequence is CASSSTLAGGPQETQYF. CDR3 DNA sequence: TGCGCCAGCAGCTCAACTCTAGCGGGGGGCCCCCAAGAGACCCAGTACTTC.

The chain couples TRBV6-6 to TRBJ1-4; D gene uncertain. The length of the CDR3 is 13 residues. The V and J ends lost 2 bases and 8 bases respectively, with 9 bases between them. Per the germline V gene, CDR1 is MNHNY and CDR2 is SVGAGI (reference sequence). In DNA form, the CDR3 reads TGTGCCAGCAGTTACCAAGTAGAGGAAAAACTGTTTTTT. Translation: CASSYQVEEKLFF.

The V and J genes are TRBV6-5 and TRBJ1-4; D is unclear. The CDR3 contains 14 residues. CDR1 is MNHEY and CDR2 is SVGAGI in the germline V gene. V dropped 0 bases and J dropped 14 bases, with 16 bases sitting between them. The CDR3 sequence is CASSYSFGSEILFF. The CDR3 DNA is TGTGCCAGCAGTTACTCGTTTGGGTCGGAGATCCTGTTTTTT.